The present TCR beta chain was sequenced within a study of breast tumors, draining lymph nodes, adjacent tissues. TCRdb reprocessed the multiplex PCR reads via MiXCR and lists one record per CDR3 protein. Of about 100,000 distinct CDR3 sequences listed, about 20% were seen once; the top ten hold under 1.5%. The CDR3 covers 17 residues. Trimming took off 4 bases at V and 0 bases at J, with 16 bases between the two ends. Germline lookup yields CDR1 MGHRA and CDR2 YSYEKL. This clonotype was counted ten times or more. Samples came from axillary lymph nodes draining the breast cancer. Sequencing input: axillary lymph node tissue. The chain carries TRBV4-1 and TRBJ2-1; D perhaps matches TRBD2 (5 bases). This receptor was taken from a female donor with breast cancer. Some clones in this sample may be carry-over from other donors' samples. The CDR3 sequence is CASSPEYPGFSYNEQFF. For the CDR3, the DNA is TGCGCCAGCAGCCCAGAATACCCGGGGTTCTCCTACAATGAGCAGTTCTTC.